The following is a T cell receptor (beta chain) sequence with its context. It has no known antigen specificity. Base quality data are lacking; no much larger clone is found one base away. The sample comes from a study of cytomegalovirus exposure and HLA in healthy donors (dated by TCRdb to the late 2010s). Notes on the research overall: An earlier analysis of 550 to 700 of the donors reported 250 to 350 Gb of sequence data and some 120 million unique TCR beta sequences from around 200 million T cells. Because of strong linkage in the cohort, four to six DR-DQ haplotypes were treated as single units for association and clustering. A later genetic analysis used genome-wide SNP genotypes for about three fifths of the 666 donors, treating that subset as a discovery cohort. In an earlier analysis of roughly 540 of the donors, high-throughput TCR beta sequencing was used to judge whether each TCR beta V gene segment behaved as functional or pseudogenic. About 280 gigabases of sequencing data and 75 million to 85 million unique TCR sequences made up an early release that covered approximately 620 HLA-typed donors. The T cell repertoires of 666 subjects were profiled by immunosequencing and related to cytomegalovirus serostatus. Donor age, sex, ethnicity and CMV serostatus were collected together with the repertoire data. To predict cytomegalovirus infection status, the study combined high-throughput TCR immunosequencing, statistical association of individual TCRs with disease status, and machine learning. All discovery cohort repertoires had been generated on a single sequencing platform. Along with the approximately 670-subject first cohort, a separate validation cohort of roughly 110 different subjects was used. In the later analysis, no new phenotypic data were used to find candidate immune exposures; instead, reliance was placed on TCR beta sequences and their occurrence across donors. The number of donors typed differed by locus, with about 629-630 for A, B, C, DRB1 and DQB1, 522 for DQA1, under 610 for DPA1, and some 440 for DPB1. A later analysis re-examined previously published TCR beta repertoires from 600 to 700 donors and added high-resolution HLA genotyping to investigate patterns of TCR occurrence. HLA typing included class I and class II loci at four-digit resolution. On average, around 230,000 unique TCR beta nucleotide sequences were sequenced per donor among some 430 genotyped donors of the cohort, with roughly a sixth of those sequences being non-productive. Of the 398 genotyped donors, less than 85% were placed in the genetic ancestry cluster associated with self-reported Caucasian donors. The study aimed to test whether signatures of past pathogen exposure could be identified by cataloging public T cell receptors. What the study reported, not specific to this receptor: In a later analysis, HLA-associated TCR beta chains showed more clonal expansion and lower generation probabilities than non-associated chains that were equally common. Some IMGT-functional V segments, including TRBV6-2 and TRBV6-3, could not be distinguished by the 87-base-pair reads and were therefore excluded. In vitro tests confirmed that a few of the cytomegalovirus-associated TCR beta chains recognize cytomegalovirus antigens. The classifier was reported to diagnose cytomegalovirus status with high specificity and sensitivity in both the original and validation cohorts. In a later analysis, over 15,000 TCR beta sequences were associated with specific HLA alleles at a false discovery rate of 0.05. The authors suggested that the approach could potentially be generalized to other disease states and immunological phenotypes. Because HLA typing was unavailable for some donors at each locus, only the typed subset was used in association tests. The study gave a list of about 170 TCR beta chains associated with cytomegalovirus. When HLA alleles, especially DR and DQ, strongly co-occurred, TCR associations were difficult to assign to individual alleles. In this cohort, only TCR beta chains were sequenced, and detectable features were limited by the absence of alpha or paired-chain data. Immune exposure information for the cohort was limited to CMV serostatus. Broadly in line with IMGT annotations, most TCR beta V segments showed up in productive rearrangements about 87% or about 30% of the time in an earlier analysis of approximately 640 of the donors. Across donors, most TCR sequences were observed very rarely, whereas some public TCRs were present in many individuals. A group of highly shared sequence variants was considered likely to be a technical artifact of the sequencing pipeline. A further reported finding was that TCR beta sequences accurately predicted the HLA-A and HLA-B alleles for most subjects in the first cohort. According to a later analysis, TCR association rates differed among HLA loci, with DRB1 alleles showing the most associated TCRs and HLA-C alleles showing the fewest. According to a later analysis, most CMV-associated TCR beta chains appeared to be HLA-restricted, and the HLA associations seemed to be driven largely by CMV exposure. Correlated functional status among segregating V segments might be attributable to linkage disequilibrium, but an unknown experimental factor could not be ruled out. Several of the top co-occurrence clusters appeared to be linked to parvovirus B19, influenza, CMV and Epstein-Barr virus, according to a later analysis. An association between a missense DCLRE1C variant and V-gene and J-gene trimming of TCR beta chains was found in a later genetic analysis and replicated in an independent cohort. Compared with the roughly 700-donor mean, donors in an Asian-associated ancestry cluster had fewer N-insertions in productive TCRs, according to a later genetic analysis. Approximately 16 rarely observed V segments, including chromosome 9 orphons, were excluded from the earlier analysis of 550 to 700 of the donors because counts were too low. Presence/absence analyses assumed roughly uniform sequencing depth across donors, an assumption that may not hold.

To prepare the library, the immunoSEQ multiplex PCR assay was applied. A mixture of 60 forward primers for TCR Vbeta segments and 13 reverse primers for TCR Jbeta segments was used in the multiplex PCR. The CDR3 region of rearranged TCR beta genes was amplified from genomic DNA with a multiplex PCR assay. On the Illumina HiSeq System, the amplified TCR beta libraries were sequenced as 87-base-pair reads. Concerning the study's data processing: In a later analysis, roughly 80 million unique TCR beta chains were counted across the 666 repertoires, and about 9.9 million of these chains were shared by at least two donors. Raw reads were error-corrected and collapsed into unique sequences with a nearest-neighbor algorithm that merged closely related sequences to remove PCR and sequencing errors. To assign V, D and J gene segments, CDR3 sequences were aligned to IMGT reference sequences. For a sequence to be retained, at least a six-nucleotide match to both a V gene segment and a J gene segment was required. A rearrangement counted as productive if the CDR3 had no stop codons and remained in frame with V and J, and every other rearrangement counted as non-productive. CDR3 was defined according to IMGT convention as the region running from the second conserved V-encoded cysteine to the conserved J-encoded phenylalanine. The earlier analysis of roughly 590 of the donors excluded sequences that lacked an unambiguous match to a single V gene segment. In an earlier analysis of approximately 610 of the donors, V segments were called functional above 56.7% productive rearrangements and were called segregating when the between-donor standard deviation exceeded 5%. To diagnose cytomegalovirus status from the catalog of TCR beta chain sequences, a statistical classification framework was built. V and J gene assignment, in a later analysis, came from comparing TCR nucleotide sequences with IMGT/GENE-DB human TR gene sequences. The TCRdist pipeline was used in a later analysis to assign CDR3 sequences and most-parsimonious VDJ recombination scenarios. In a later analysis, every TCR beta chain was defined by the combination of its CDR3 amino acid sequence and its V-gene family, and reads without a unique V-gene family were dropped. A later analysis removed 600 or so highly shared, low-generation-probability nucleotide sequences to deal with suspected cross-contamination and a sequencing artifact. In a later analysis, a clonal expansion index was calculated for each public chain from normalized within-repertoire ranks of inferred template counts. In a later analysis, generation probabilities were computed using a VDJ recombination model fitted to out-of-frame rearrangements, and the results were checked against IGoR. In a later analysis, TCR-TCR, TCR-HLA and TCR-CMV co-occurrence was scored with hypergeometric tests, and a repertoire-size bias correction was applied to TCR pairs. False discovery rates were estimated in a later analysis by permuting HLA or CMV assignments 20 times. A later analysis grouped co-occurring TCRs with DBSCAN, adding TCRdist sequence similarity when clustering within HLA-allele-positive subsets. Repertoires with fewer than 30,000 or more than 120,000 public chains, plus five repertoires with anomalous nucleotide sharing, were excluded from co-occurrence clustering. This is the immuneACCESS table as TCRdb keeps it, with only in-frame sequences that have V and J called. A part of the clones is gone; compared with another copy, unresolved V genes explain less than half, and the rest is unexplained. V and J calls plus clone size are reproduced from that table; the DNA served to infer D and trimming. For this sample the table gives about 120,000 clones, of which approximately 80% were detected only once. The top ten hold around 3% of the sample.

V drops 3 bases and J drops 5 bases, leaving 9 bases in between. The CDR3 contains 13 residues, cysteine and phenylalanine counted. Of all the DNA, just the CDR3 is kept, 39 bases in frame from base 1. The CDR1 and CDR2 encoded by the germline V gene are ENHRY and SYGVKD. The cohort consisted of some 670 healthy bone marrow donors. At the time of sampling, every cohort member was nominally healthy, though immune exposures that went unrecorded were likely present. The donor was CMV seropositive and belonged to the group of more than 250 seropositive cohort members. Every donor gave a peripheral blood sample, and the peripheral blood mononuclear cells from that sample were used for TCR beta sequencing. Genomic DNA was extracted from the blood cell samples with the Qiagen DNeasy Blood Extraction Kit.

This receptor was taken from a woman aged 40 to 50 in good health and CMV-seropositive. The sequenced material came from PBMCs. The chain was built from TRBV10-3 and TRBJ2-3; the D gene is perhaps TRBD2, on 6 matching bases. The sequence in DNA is TGTGCCATCAGTGATCGCGGGAAAGATACGCAGTATTTT. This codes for CAISDRGKDTQYF.